This record looks at one T cell receptor beta chain sequence and its context. Its antigen is undetermined. These data come from a study of shared clonotypes between healthy human individuals. General study points: Only blood was sampled, and tissue TCR repertoires likely differ from blood ones. It was the few donors that limited the genetic and exposure-history diversity represented.

Per the study methods: For the immunoSEQ data, sequences were junction-only without quality scores, so filtering differed. TCRdb's copy holds only in-frame clones and misses some; the assay was immunoSEQ multiplex PCR. The DNA gave D and trimming, while V, J and clone size come from that table. The sample records around 1.1 million clones, roughly 80% being singletons. There are 17 residues in the CDR3. V shed 0 bases, J shed 0 bases, and the junction held 3 bases outside the gene matches. Germline V gene sequence: CDR1 SGHRS, CDR2 YFSETQ. Sample: memory CD4+ T cells from PBMCs. The subset here: CD45RA-negative fraction. The chain carries TRBV5-1 and TRBJ2-3, with TRBD2 matching 11 bases. The receptor comes from a man aged 18 to 29 in good health. Some clones in this sample may be carry-over from other donors' samples. The CDR3 sequence is CASSLAVAGGSTDTQYF. DNA for the CDR3: TGCGCCAGCAGCTTGGCCGTAGCGGGAGGGAGCACAGATACGCAGTATTTT.